Shown below are 16 T cell receptor beta chains from a single sample sequenced in a study of patients and donors after allogeneic stem cell transplantation. TCRdb called the RT-PCR reads again in MiXCR, with one record for every CDR3 protein. Of about 960,000 distinct CDR3 sequences in the sample, roughly 18% were seen once. Sequenced sample: blood, either unsorted or a sorted T cell fraction (not recorded which). These receptors all come from a human donor who was either an allogeneic HSCT recipient or a stem cell or donor lymphocyte infusion donor (not recorded which). It is not recorded whose cells these are; they may come from a transplant donor.

This clonotype occurred a few times. The chain is built from TRBV20-1 and TRBJ2-2, with 9 bases identical to TRBD1. Germline trimming cut 3 bases from V and 8 bases from J; bases unmatched to any gene: 7. CDR1 and CDR2 from the germline V gene are DFQATT and SNEGSKA (reference sequence). This CDR3 is built from 14 residues. DNA for the CDR3: TGCAGTGCTAGGCCGGGACAGGGTATAGGGGAGCTGTTTTTT. Residues: CSARPGQGIGELFF.

The V call is TRBV5-1, the J call TRBJ2-7; no clear D gene. Looked up from germline, CDR1 is SGHRS and CDR2 is YFSETQ. V was cut by 5 bases and J by 6 bases, with 18 bases left in between. There are 14 residues in the CDR3. The CDR3 DNA is TGCGCCAGCAGGCTTGTTACGGTATCGGGCGAGCAGTACTTC. Translation: CASRLVTVSGEQYF.

This rearrangement joins TRBV7-8 to TRBJ1-3; the D is unclear. Per the germline V gene, CDR1 is SGHVS and CDR2 is FQNEAQ. The ends were cut back, 1 base at V and 8 bases at J, with 15 bases in the middle. This CDR3 has 15 amino acids. CDR3 in amino acids: CASSLVGRNLHTIYF. CDR3 DNA sequence: TGTGCCAGCAGCTTAGTGGGGAGAAATTTGCACACCATATATTTT.

The chain is built from TRBV28 and TRBJ1-6; maybe TRBD1 (5 bases). V shed 1 base and J shed 8 bases, with 12 bases lying between them. CDR1 is MDHEN and CDR2 is SYDVKM in the germline V gene. The CDR3 runs 15 residues. The CDR3 coding sequence is TGTGCCAGCAGTTTATTTTCAGGGCCCTATTCACCCCTCCACTTT. This translates into CASSLFSGPYSPLHF.

The genes are TRBV6-1 and TRBJ2-2; D may be TRBD2 (5 bases). V was shortened by 4 bases and J by 3 bases, with 15 bases between the two germline ends. Germline lookup yields CDR1 MNHNS and CDR2 SASEGT. The CDR3 is 16 amino acids. As DNA, the CDR3 is TGTGCCAGCAGTGGGAGGAGGAGTAAGGACACCGGGGAGCTGTTTTTT. Protein: CASSGRRSKDTGELFF.

This clonotype was picked up a small number of times. This sequence joins TRBV29-1 and TRBJ1-1; D might be TRBD1 (5 bases). Trimming left V 1 base short and J 6 bases short, with 9 bases between. The CDR3 totals 12 residues. Germline CDR1 reads SQVTM; CDR2 reads ANQGSEA. The CDR3 DNA reads TGCAGCGTTGAAGTCGGGGGTGCTGAAGCTTTCTTT. This gives the protein CSVEVGGAEAFF.

This clonotype showed up just a few times. The V and J genes are TRBV6-2 or TRBV6-3 and TRBJ2-3; 8 bases are a match to TRBD2. Losses at the gene ends were 6 bases for V and 4 bases for J; bases not matched to a gene: 9. CDR3 size: 15 residues. Germline CDR1 reads MNHEY; CDR2 reads SVGEGT. The chain's CDR3 is CASRTGTSRADTQYF. The CDR3 nucleotides are TGTGCCAGCAGGACCGGGACTAGTCGAGCAGATACGCAGTATTTT.

This clonotype has a handful of counts. The CDR3 DNA follows: TGTGCCAGCACTCCCGCAAGCGGGGATGATACGCAGTATTTT. Protein product: CASTPASGDDTQYF. The rearrangement joins TRBV6-2 or TRBV6-3 to TRBJ2-3, with TRBD2 matching over 7 bases. There are 14 residues in the CDR3. Germline CDR1 is MNHEY and CDR2 is SVGEGT. The J segment lost 6 bases and the V segment lost 7 bases, leaving 10 bases of the junction unmatched.

The chain is built from TRBV5-6 and TRBJ2-4; D possibly corresponds to TRBD1 (6 bases). The CDR3 is made up of 16 amino acids. The germline V gene encodes CDR1 SGHDT and CDR2 YYEEEE. V was cut by 4 bases and J by 4 bases, with 18 bases left in between. For the CDR3, the DNA is TGTGCCAGCAGCCTTCCCACACAGGGATCGAAAAACATTCAGTACTTC. Its protein is CASSLPTQGSKNIQYF.

The chain joins TRBV7-2 to TRBJ2-7; D not resolved. This CDR3 is 11 amino acids long. Deletions cut 4 bases from V and 6 bases from J, with 7 bases between. The germline V gene has CDR1 SGHTA and CDR2 FQGNSA. The CDR3 sequence: CASSSQPEQYF. CDR3 coding DNA: TGTGCCAGCAGCTCCCAGCCCGAGCAGTACTTC.

This clonotype was found a few times. The rearrangement joins TRBV20-1 to TRBJ1-2; 7 nucleotides align to TRBD1. This CDR3 contains 13 residues. V lost 6 bases, J lost 0 bases, and 4 bases stayed unmatched. The germline V gene encodes CDR1 DFQATT and CDR2 SNEGSKA (reference sequence). In DNA, the CDR3 is TGCAGTGCCAGGGACAGCACTAACTATGGCTACACCTTC. This gives the protein CSARDSTNYGYTF.

The rearrangement links TRBV24-1 to TRBJ2-5; 8 bases align to TRBD1. Germline V gene lookup returns CDR1 KGHDR and CDR2 SFDVKD. Trimming cost V 1 base and J 4 bases; bases outside gene matches: 4. The CDR3 is made up of 15 amino acids. The CDR3 region has the DNA TGTGCCACCAGTGATTTAGGACAGGGATTAGAGACCCAGTACTTC. Translated, it gives CATSDLGQGLETQYF.

This clonotype turned up a few times. The V call is TRBV27, the J call TRBJ1-1; D perhaps matches TRBD1 (6 bases). The ends were cut back, 2 bases at V and 6 bases at J, with 22 bases in the middle. CDR3 length: 17 amino acids. Germline V gives CDR1 MNHEY, CDR2 SMNVEV (reference sequence). The CDR3 nucleotides read TGTGCCAGCAGTTTAGAAGGACCCACAGGGTGGCTTGCTGAAGCTTTCTTT. This sequence encodes CASSLEGPTGWLAEAFF.

The chain couples TRBV20-1 to TRBJ1-1; 7 bases match TRBD1. CDR1 is DFQATT, CDR2 SNEGSKA, per germline (reference sequence). The CDR3 consists of 13 residues. The V and J ends lost 8 bases and 4 bases, in that order; junction bases with no gene match: 10. The CDR3 loop reads CSHFINRGTEAFF. Written as DNA, the CDR3 is TGCAGTCACTTTATCAACAGGGGCACTGAAGCTTTCTTT.

This clonotype was observed a handful of times. The J gene is TRBJ1-3, the V gene TRBV6-1; D unresolved. This CDR3 comprises 15 residues. Trimming removed 4 bases at V and 0 bases at J, with 10 bases between. CDR1 MNHNS and CDR2 SASEGT come from the germline V gene. CDR3 loop: CASSASAGSGNTIYF. The CDR3 DNA reads TGTGCCAGCAGTGCATCGGCTGGCTCTGGAAACACCATATATTTT.

This clonotype was detected only a few times. The J gene is TRBJ2-3, the V gene TRBV12-3 or TRBV12-4; D remains unclear. The CDR3 is 15 residues long. Trimming removed 2 bases from V and 4 bases from J, with 13 bases in between. CDR3 DNA: TGTGCCAGCAGTTTAACAAGTGCAGGTGCAGATACGCAGTATTTT. Its protein product is CASSLTSAGADTQYF.